This is a list of T cell receptor beta chains from one sample in a study of response to subunit inactivated influenza vaccine. TCRdb reprocessed the RT-PCR reads via MiXCR and lists one record per CDR3 protein. The repertoire holds about 780,000 distinct CDR3 sequences, under 20% seen once, with roughly a tenth in the top ten. This specimen consisted of PBMCs from blood, obtained roughly 5 days after vaccination. The receptors were gathered from a man aged 45-65 years who received an inactivated influenza vaccine. CDR3s include the opening cysteine and the closing phenylalanine or tryptophan. D genes are given only for firm matches. The size field is filled for only some rows; it gives once, few, many or a size class.

>TRBD1|TRBJ2-7|.|TRBV30
CAWRAGTGGSEQYF
TGTGCCTGGAGAGCCGGGACAGGGGGGTCCGAGCAGTACTTC
>.|TRBJ1-5|.|TRBV27
CASSWTVASQPQHF
TGTGCCAGCAGTTGGACAGTGGCATCTCAGCCCCAGCATTTT
>.|TRBJ2-7|.|TRBV5-1
CASSLRANNLYEQYF
TGCGCCAGCAGCTTGAGGGCCAACAACCTCTACGAGCAGTACTTC
>TRBD1|TRBJ2-3|.|TRBV20-1
CSARETGVATDTQYF
TGCAGTGCTAGAGAGACAGGGGTAGCCACAGATACGCAGTATTTT
>.|TRBJ2-4|few|TRBV7-2
CASSLVPGSLQYF
TGTGCCAGCAGCTTAGTGCCGGGTAGTCTTCAGTACTTC
>TRBD1|TRBJ2-7|.|TRBV7-2
CASSLFPGTGSSYEQYF
TGTGCCAGCAGCTTATTCCCCGGGACAGGGAGCTCCTACGAGCAGTACTTC
>.|TRBJ2-3|few|TRBV11-2
CASSLRVSSDTQYF
TGTGCCAGCAGCCTCAGGGTTAGTTCAGATACGCAGTATTTT
>.|TRBJ2-7|few|TRBV9
CASSVGSPSVEQYF
TGTGCCAGCAGCGTAGGTTCGCCATCGGTTGAGCAGTACTTC
>.|TRBJ1-1|.|TRBV12-3/TRBV12-4
CASNPPQLFDTEAFF
TGTGCCAGCAACCCACCCCAACTCTTCGACACTGAAGCTTTCTTT
>TRBD1|TRBJ2-1|.|TRBV5-1
CASSLSATGKEGNEQFF
TGCGCCAGCAGCTTGTCCGCGACAGGGAAGGAAGGCAATGAGCAGTTCTTC
>TRBD1|TRBJ1-1|few|TRBV7-2
CASSRGTGATEAFF
TGTGCCAGCAGCCGAGGGACAGGGGCAACTGAAGCTTTCTTT
>TRBD2|TRBJ2-6|.|TRBV29-1
CSVGGVTGANVLTF
TGCAGCGTCGGGGGGGTCACCGGGGCCAACGTCCTGACTTTC
>.|TRBJ2-7|.|TRBV5-6
CASSTWDIDEQYF
TGTGCCAGCAGCACATGGGACATTGACGAGCAGTACTTC
>TRBD2|TRBJ2-4|.|TRBV19
CASSTVAGRGKNIQYF
TGTGCCAGTAGTACCGTAGCGGGGCGGGGCAAAAACATTCAGTACTTC
>.|TRBJ2-7|.|TRBV20-1
CSARRTSGEQYF
TGCAGTGCTAGACGCACCTCCGGCGAGCAGTACTTC
>.|TRBJ1-5|few|TRBV29-1
CSVKQGTSNQPQHF
TGCAGCGTTAAACAGGGAACGAGCAATCAGCCCCAGCATTTT
>TRBD2|TRBJ2-7|.|TRBV18
CASSPGIWTSGRGPTYEQYF
TGTGCCAGCTCACCGGGAATCTGGACTAGCGGGAGAGGCCCGACCTACGAGCAGTACTTC
>TRBD1|TRBJ1-2|.|TRBV20-1
CSARDYQGEQYGYTF
TGCAGTGCTAGAGATTATCAGGGGGAACAGTATGGCTACACCTTC
>.|TRBJ2-5|.|TRBV10-3
CAISATASPETQYF
TGTGCCATCAGTGCGACAGCGTCGCCAGAGACCCAGTACTTC
>.|TRBJ1-5|.|TRBV12-3/TRBV12-4
CASSGLGNQPQHF
TGTGCCAGCTCAGGGTTGGGCAATCAGCCCCAGCATTTT
>TRBD1|TRBJ1-5|.|TRBV6-2/TRBV6-3
CASSYSGTGEPQHF
TGTGCCAGCAGTTACTCAGGGACAGGGGAGCCCCAGCATTTT
>TRBD2|TRBJ2-5|.|TRBV20-1
CSASGLADQETQYF
TGCAGTGCTAGTGGACTAGCGGACCAAGAGACCCAGTACTTC
>TRBD1|TRBJ1-5|.|TRBV18
CASSPDRDQPQHF
TGTGCCAGCTCCCCGGACAGGGATCAGCCCCAGCATTTT